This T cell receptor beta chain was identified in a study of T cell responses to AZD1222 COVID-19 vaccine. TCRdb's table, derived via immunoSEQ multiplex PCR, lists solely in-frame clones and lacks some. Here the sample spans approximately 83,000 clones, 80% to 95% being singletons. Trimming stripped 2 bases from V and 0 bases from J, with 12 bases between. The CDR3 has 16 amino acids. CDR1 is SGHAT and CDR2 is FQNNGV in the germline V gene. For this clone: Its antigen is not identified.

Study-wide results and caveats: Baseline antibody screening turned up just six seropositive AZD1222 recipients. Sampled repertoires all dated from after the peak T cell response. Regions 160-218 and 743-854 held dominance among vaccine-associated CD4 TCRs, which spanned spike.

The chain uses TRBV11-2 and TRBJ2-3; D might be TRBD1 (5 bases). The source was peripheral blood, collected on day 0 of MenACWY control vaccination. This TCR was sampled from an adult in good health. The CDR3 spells CASSLYNRPSTDTQYF. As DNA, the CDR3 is TGTGCCAGCAGCTTATATAACAGGCCGAGCACAGATACGCAGTATTTT.